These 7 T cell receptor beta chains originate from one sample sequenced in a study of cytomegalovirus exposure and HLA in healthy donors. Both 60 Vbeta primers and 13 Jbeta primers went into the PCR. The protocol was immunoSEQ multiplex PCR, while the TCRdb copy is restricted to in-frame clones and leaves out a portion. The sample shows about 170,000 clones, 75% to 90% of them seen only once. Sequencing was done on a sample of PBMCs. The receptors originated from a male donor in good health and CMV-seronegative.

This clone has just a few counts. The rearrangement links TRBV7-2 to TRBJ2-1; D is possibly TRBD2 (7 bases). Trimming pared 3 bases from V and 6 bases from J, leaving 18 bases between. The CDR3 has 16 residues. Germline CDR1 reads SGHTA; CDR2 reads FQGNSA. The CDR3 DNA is TGTGCCAGCAGCTTTAGGGGGGAGGGGAAGGCCAATGAGCAGTTCTTC. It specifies CASSFRGEGKANEQFF.

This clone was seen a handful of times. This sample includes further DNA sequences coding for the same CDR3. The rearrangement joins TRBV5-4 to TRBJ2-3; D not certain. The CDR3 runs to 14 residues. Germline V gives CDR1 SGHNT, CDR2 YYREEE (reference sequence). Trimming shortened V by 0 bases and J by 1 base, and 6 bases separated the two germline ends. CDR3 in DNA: TGTGCCAGCAGCTTGGATCAGGGCACAGATACGCAGTATTTT. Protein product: CASSLDQGTDTQYF.

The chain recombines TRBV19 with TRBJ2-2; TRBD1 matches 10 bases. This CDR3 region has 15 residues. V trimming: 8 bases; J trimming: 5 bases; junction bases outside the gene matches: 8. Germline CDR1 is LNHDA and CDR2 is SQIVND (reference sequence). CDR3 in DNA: TGTGCCAGTTCCAGACAGGGGGCGCAAACCGGGGAGCTGTTTTTT. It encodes CASSRQGAQTGELFF.

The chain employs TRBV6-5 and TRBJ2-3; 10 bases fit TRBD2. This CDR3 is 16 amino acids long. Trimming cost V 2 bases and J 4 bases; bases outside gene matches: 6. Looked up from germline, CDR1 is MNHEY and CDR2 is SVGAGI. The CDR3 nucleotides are TGTGCCAGCAGTTACCGGACTAGCGGTGCCCCAGATACGCAGTATTTT. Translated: CASSYRTSGAPDTQYF.

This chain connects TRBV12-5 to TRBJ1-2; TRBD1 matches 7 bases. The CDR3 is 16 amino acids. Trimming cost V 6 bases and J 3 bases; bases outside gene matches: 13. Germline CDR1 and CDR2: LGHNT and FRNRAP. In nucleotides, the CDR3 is TGTGCTAGTGGAGTGTTGATCAGGGGGTATCACTATGGCTACACCTTC. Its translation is CASGVLIRGYHYGYTF.

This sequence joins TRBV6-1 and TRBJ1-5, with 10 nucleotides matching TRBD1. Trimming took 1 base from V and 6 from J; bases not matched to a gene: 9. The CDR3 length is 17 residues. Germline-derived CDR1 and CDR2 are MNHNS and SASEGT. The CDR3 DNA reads TGTGCCAGCAGTGAAGTAAGGGACAGGGGAAAGGGTCAGCCCCAGCATTTT. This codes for CASSEVRDRGKGQPQHF.

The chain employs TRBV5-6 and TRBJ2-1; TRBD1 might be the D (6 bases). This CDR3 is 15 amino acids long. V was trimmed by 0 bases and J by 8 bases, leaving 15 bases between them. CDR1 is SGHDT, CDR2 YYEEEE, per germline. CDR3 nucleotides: TGTGCCAGCAGCTTGGACCTAACAGGGCCCCATGAGCAGTTCTTC. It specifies CASSLDLTGPHEQFF. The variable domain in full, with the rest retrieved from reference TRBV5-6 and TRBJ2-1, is DAGVTQSPTHLIKTRGQQVTLRCSPKSGHDTVSWYQQALGQGPQFIFQYYEEEERQRGNFPDRFSGHQFPNYSSELNVNALLLGDSALYLCASSLDLTGPHEQFFGPGTRLTVL.